The rows below give T cell receptor beta chains drawn from one sample of a study of spatial heterogeneity in lung cancer. TCRdb independently ran MiXCR on the 5' RACE reads; one entry per CDR3 protein. This sample has roughly 11,000 distinct CDR3 sequences, with 17% found just once. Sequencing used PBMCs, obtained at surgery. These receptors all come from a male donor with early-stage non-small cell lung cancer. The CDR3 runs from the conserved cysteine through the conserved F or W. D genes are given only for firm matches. The size entry is marked missing in some rows and otherwise reads once, few, many or a size class.

>TRBV19|NA|NA|TRBJ1-1
TGTGCCAGCGGTTCCCAAGGGGGCACTGAAGCTTTCTTT
CASGSQGGTEAFF
>TRBV7-2|few|NA|TRBJ1-3
TGTGCCAGCAGCTTTACATTCGCAGGGTCTGAAAACACCATATATTTT
CASSFTFAGSENTIYF
>TRBV29-1|NA|TRBD1|TRBJ2-3
TGCAGCGTCAAGACAGGGTCCCCCACAGATACGCAGTATTTT
CSVKTGSPTDTQYF
>TRBV5-1|NA|NA|TRBJ2-7
TGCGCCAGCAGTTTTCAGCCGGGACAAGGTGACTACGAGCAGTACTTC
CASSFQPGQGDYEQYF
>TRBV12-3/TRBV12-4|few|NA|TRBJ2-7
TGTGCCAGCAGTCCAAAAGACGAGCAGTACTTC
CASSPKDEQYF
>TRBV10-1|NA|NA|TRBJ1-3
TGCGCCAGCAAGGACAACTCTGGAAACACCATATATTTT
CASKDNSGNTIYF
>TRBV6-5|many|NA|TRBJ2-2
TGTGCCAGCAGTTATCGGTGGAACACCGGGGAGCTGTTTTTT
CASSYRWNTGELFF
>TRBV18|NA|TRBD2|TRBJ2-3
TGTGCCAGCTCACCACCCACTAGCGGGAGACCGGATACGCAGTATTTT
CASSPPTSGRPDTQYF
>TRBV6-2/TRBV6-3|medium-sized|NA|TRBJ2-7
TGTGCCAGCAGCGACAAATTAACCTACGAGCAGTACTTC
CASSDKLTYEQYF
>TRBV30|many|NA|TRBJ2-7
TGTGCCTGGAGTGTTGGGCTAGCAGCGATCTCCTACGAGCAGTACTTC
CAWSVGLAAISYEQYF
>TRBV7-2|NA|NA|TRBJ1-5
TGTGCCAGCAGCTTAGCAAGTCGCAATCAGCCCCAGCATTTT
CASSLASRNQPQHF
>TRBV20-1|many|NA|TRBJ1-1
TGCAGTGCTAAGGGAAGCATGAACACTGAAGCTTTCTTT
CSAKGSMNTEAFF
>TRBV7-6|many|TRBD2|TRBJ2-1
TGTGCCAGCAGCTTAGTTCTGTCTAGCGGGCTCTACAATGAGCAGTTCTTC
CASSLVLSSGLYNEQFF
>TRBV24-1|few|NA|TRBJ1-2
TGTGCCACCAGCGACTTATTTGCTAACTATGGCTACACCTTC
CATSDLFANYGYTF
>TRBV20-1|few|NA|TRBJ1-6
TGCAGTGCTCCGACTCGTAATTCACCCCTCCACTTT
CSAPTRNSPLHF
>TRBV29-1|many|NA|TRBJ1-1
TGCAGCGGCCGCCCCATGAACACTGAAGCTTTCTTT
CSGRPMNTEAFF
>TRBV20-1|NA|NA|TRBJ2-7
TGCAGTGCTAGAGATGATGACTACGAGCAGTACTTC
CSARDDDYEQYF
>TRBV6-5|NA|TRBD2|TRBJ2-7
TGTGCCAGCAGTTATTATGGACTAGCGGGAGTCTACGAGCAGTACTTC
CASSYYGLAGVYEQYF
>TRBV20-1|NA|NA|TRBJ1-3
TGCAGTGCTGCAGGGTTAACTGGAAACACCATATATTTT
CSAAGLTGNTIYF
>TRBV28|few|NA|TRBJ2-1
TGTGCCAGCAGTTCAGGTTATAGCTCCTACAATGAGCAGTTCTTC
CASSSGYSSYNEQFF
>TRBV9|many|NA|TRBJ1-5
TGTGCCAGCAGCGTAGAGGGGGGCCTGGATCAGCCCCAGCATTTT
CASSVEGGLDQPQHF
>TRBV10-3|many|NA|TRBJ2-5
TGTGCCATCAGTGAGTCAACAGGGTCCCAAGAGACCCAGTACTTC
CAISESTGSQETQYF
>TRBV5-8|NA|TRBD2|TRBJ2-7
TGTGCCAGCAGCTTGGGGACTAGCAGAGCCTACGAGCAGTACTTC
CASSLGTSRAYEQYF
>TRBV12-3/TRBV12-4|few|NA|TRBJ1-5
TGTGCCAGCAGTCACTTTTCGGTGGAGTACAATCAGCCCCAGCATTTT
CASSHFSVEYNQPQHF
>TRBV9|few|NA|TRBJ2-1
TGTGCCAGCAGCGTAGAGGAAAACAATGAGCAGTTCTTC
CASSVEENNEQFF
>TRBV14|NA|NA|TRBJ2-1
TGTGCCAGCAGCCAAGATAACGTCTACAATGAGCAGTTCTTC
CASSQDNVYNEQFF
>TRBV28|few|NA|TRBJ2-7
TGTGCCAGCGAGCCTGTACCAGGGGATGTAAACTACGAGCAGTACTTC
CASEPVPGDVNYEQYF
>TRBV5-1|many|TRBD2|TRBJ2-5
TGCGCCAGCAGCTCACGACTAGCGGGGCCTCAAGAGACCCAGTACTTC
CASSSRLAGPQETQYF
>TRBV2|many|NA|TRBJ1-1
TGTGCCAGCAGCACTCACAGCGTTGGAGCTTTCTTT
CASSTHSVGAFF
>TRBV19|few|TRBD1|TRBJ2-6
TGTGCCAGTAGGCCGACAGGGGCTGGGGCCAACGTCCTGACTTTC
CASRPTGAGANVLTF
>TRBV5-1|few|TRBD1|TRBJ2-7
TGCGCCAGCAGCTACCTACAGGGGGCTTACGAGCAGTACTTC
CASSYLQGAYEQYF
>TRBV7-9|NA|TRBD2|TRBJ2-1
TGTGCCAGCAGCGTAGCGGGAGCATCCTACAATGAGCAGTTCTTC
CASSVAGASYNEQFF
>TRBV27|few|TRBD2|TRBJ2-3
TGTGCCAGCAGTTTTATACTAGCGGGAGGGCCCACAGATACGCAGTATTTT
CASSFILAGGPTDTQYF
>TRBV12-3/TRBV12-4|NA|NA|TRBJ1-1
TGTGCCAGCAGTTTGGGAGGAGTTGGTACTGAAGCTTTCTTT
CASSLGGVGTEAFF
>TRBV14|NA|NA|TRBJ2-5
TGTGCCAGCAGCCTGGGAGCTCAGGAGACCCAGTACTTC
CASSLGAQETQYF
>TRBV6-1|medium-sized|NA|TRBJ1-1
TGTGCCAGCAGTGTTGGAATGAACACTGAAGCTTTCTTT
CASSVGMNTEAFF
>TRBV3-1|NA|NA|TRBJ2-3
TGTGCCAGCAGCCAAGATCCTCCCGGGACCCGTACAGATACGCAGTATTTT
CASSQDPPGTRTDTQYF
>TRBV27|NA|NA|TRBJ1-4
TGTGCCAGCAGTTTATCAGGAAGGGGGGATGAAAAACTGTTTTTT
CASSLSGRGDEKLFF
>TRBV7-8|NA|NA|TRBJ2-1
TGTGCCAGCAGCTTAGAAGGAGAGTGGTCCTACAATGAGCAGTTCTTC
CASSLEGEWSYNEQFF
>TRBV3-1|few|NA|TRBJ2-7
TGTGCCAGCAGCTCCCAGGGGGGTTCTAACGAGCAGTACTTC
CASSSQGGSNEQYF
>TRBV24-1|NA|NA|TRBJ2-2
TGTGCCACCAGTGATGCCCCCGGGCAGGGGAACACCGGGGAGCTGTTTTTT
CATSDAPGQGNTGELFF